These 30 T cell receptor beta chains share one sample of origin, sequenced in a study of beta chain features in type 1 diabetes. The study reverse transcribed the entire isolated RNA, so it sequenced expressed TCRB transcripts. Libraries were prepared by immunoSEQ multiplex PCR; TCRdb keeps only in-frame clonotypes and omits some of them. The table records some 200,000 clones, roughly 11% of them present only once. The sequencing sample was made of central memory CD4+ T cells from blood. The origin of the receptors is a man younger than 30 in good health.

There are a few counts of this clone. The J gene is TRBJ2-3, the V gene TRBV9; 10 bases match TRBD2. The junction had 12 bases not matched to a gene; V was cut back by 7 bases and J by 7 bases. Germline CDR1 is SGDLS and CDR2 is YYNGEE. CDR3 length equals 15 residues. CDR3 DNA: TGTGCCAGCGGACCGGGACTAGCGAGCTCGAATACGCAGTATTTT. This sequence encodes CASGPGLASSNTQYF.

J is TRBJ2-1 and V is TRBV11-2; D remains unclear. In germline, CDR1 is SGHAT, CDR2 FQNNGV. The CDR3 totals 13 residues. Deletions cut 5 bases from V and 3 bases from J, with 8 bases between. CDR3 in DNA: TGTGCCAGCAGCAACCCTGACTACAATGAGCAGTTCTTC. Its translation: CASSNPDYNEQFF.

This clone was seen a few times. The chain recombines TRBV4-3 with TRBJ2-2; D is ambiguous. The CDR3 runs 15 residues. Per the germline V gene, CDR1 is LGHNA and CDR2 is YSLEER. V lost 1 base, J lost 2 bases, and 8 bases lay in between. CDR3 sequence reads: CASSQASRNTGELFF. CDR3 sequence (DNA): TGCGCCAGCAGCCAAGCTTCGAGAAACACCGGGGAGCTGTTTTTT.

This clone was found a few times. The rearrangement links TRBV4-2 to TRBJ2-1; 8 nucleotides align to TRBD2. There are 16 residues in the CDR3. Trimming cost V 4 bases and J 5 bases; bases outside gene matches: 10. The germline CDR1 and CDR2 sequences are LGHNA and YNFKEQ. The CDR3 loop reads CASSLRAGEVDNEQFF. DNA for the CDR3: TGTGCCAGCAGCCTCCGAGCGGGAGAAGTCGACAATGAGCAGTTCTTC.

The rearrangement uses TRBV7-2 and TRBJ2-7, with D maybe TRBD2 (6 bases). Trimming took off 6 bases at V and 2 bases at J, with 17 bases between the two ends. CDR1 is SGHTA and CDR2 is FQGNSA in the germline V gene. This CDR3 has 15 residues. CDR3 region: CASRSLGGIAYEQYF. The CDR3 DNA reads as TGTGCCAGCAGGTCGCTCGGGGGAATTGCCTACGAGCAGTACTTC.

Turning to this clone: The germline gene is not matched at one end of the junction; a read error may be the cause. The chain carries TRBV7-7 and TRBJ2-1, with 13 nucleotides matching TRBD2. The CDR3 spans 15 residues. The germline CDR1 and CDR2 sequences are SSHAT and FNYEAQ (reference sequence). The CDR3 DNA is TGTGCTAGCAGTCCGGGGACTAGCGGGACCGGCGAGCAGTTCTTC. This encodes CASSPGTSGTGEQFF.

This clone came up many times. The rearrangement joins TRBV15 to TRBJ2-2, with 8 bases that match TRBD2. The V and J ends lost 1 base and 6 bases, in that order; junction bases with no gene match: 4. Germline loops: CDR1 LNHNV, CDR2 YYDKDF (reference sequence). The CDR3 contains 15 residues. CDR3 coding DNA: TGTGCCACCAGCAGAGCTAGCGGGCGGGCCGGGGAGCTGTTTTTT. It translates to CATSRASGRAGELFF.

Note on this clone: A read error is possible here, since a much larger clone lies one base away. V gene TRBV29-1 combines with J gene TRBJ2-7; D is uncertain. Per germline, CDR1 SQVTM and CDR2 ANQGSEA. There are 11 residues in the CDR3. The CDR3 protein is CSDEWLREQYF. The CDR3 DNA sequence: TGCAGCGATGAATGGCTCCGCGAGCAGTACTTC.

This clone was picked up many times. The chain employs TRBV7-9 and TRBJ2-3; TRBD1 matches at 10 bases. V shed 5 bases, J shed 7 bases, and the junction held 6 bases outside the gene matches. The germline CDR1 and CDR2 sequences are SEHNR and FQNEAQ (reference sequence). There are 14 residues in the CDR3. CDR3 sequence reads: CASSRDRGGNTQYF. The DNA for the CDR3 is TGTGCCAGCAGCCGGGACAGGGGAGGAAATACGCAGTATTTT.

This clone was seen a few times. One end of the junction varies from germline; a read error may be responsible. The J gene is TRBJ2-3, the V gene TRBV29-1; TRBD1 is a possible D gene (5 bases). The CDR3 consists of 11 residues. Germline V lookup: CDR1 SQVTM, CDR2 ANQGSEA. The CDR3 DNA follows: TGCAGCGTTCAAGACAGACATACGCAGTATTTT. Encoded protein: CSVQDRHTQYF.

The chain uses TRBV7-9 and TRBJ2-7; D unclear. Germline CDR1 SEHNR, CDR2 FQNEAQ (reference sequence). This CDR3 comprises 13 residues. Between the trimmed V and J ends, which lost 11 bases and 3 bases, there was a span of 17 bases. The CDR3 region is CASASLGRYEQYF. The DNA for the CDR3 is TGTGCCTCAGCAAGCTTAGGGCGCTACGAGCAGTACTTC.

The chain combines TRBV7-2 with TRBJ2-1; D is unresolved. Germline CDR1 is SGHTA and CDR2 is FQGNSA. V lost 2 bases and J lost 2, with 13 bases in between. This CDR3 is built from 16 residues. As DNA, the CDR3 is TGTGCCAGCAGCTTATCGCCAGCCCTCACCTACAATGAGCAGTTCTTC. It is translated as CASSLSPALTYNEQFF.

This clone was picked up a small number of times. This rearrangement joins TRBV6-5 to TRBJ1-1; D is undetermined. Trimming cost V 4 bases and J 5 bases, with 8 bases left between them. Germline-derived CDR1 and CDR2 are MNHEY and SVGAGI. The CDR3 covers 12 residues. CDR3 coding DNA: TGTGCCAGCAGTTCCCTTTGGACTGAAGCTTTCTTT. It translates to CASSSLWTEAFF.

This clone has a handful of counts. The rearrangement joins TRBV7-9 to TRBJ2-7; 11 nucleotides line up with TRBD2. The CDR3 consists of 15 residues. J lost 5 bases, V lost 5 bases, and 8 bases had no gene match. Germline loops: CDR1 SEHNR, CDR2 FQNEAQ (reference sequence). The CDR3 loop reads CASSVLAGVTNEQYF. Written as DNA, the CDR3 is TGTGCCAGCAGCGTACTAGCGGGAGTGACAAACGAGCAGTACTTC.

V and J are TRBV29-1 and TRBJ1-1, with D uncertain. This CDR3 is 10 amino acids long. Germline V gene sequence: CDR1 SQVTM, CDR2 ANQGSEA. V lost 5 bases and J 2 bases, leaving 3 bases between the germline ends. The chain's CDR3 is CSVINTEAFF. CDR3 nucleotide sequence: TGCAGCGTTATAAACACTGAAGCTTTCTTT.

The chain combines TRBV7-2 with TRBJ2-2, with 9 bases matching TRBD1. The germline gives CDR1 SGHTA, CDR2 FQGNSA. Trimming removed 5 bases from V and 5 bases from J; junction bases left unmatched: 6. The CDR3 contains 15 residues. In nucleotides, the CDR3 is TGTGCCAGCAGCCCTGGGACAGGGAGGACCGGGGAGCTGTTTTTT. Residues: CASSPGTGRTGELFF.

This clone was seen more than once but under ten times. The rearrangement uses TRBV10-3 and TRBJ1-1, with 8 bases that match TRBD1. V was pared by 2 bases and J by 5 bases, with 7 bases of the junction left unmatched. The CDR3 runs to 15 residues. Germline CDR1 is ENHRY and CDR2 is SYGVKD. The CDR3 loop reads CAISEPDRGGTEAFF. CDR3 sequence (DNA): TGTGCCATCAGTGAGCCCGACAGGGGAGGAACTGAAGCTTTCTTT.

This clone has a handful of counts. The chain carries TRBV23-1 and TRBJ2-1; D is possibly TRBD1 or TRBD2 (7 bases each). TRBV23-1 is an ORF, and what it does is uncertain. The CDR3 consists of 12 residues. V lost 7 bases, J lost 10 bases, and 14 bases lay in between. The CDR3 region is CASTQGEGEQFF. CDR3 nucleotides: TGCGCCAGCACCCAGGGGGAGGGGGAGCAGTTCTTC.

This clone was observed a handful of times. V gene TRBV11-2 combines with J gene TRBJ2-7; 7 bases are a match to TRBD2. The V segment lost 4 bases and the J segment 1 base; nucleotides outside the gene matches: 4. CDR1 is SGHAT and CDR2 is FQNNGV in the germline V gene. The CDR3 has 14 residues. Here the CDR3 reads CASSSSGVSYEQYF. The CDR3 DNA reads TGTGCCAGCAGCTCTAGCGGCGTATCCTACGAGCAGTACTTC.

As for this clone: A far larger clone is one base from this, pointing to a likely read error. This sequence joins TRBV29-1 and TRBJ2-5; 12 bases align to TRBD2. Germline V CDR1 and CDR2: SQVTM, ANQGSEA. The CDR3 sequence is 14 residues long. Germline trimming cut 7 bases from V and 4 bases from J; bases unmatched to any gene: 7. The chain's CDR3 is CSAGQGLAGETQYF. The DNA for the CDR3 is TGCAGCGCCGGGCAGGGACTAGCGGGAGAGACCCAGTACTTC.

The CDR3 sequence: CAWSPQGAPHQPQHF. The CDR3 nucleotides read TGTGCCTGGAGTCCCCAGGGGGCGCCCCATCAGCCCCAGCATTTT. V is TRBV30 and J is TRBJ1-5; 8 nucleotides match TRBD1. CDR3 length equals 15 residues. V gave up 2 bases and J gave up 5 bases; unmatched junction bases: 8. From germline, CDR1 is GTSNPN and CDR2 SVGIG (reference sequence).

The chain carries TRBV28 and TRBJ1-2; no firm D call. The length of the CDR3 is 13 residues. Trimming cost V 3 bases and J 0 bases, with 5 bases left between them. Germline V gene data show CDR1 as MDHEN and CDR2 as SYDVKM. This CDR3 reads CASSFTTNYGYTF. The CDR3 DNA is TGTGCCAGCAGTTTCACAACTAACTATGGCTACACCTTC.

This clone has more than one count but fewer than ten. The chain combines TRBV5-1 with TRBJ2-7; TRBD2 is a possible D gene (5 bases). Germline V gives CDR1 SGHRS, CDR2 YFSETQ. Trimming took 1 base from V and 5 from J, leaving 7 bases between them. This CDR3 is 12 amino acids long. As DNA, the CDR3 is TGCGCCAGCAGCTTGCCGGGGAACGAGCAGTACTTC. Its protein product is CASSLPGNEQYF.

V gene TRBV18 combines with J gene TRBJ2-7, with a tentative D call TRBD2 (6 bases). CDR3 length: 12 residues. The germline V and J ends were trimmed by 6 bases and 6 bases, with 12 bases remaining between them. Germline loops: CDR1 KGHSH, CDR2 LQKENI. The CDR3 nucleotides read TGTGCCAGCTCCCTGGGCGGGGTCGAGCAGTACTTC. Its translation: CASSLGGVEQYF. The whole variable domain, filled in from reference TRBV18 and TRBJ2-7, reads NAGVMQNPRHLVRRRGQEARLRCSPMKGHSHVYWYRQLPEEGLKFMVYLQKENIIDESGMPKERFSAEFPKEGPSILRIQQVVRGDSAAYFCASSLGGVEQYFGPGTRLTVT.

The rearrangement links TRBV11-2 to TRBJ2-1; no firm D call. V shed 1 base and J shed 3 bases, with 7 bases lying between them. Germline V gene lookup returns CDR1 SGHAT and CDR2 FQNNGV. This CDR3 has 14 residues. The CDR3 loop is CASSLVVGYNEQFF. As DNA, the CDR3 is TGTGCCAGCAGCTTAGTCGTGGGCTACAATGAGCAGTTCTTC.

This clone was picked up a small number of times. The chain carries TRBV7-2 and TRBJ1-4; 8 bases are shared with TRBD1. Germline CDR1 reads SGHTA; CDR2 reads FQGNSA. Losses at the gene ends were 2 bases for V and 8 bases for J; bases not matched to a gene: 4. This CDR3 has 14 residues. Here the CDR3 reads CASSLQGAGEKLFF. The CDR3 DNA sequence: TGTGCCAGCAGCTTACAGGGGGCAGGAGAAAAACTGTTTTTT.

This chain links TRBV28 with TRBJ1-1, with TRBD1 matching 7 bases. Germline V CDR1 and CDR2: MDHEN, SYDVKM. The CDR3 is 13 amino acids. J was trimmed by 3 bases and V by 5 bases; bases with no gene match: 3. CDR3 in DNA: TGTGCCAGCAGTGTAGGGGGCTACACTGAAGCTTTCTTT. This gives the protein CASSVGGYTEAFF.

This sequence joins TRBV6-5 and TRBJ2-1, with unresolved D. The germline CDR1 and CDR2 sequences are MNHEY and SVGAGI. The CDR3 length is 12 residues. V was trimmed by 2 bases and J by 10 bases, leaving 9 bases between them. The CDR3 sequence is CASSYLLGEQFF. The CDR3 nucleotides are TGTGCCAGCAGTTACCTCCTTGGCGAGCAGTTCTTC.

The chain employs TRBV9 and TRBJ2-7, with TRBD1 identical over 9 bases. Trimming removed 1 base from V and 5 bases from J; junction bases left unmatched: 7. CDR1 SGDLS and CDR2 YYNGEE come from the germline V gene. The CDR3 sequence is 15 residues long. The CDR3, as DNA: TGTGCCAGCAGCGTAACGGGACAGGGAAAGAACGAGCAGTACTTC. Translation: CASSVTGQGKNEQYF.

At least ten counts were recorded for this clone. The CDR3 reads CAISEGRDTDTQYF. CDR3 coding DNA: TGTGCCATCAGTGAGGGGCGGGACACAGATACGCAGTATTTT. The genes are TRBV10-3 and TRBJ2-3; D may be TRBD2 (6 bases). Trimming shortened V by 2 bases and J by 2 bases, and 8 bases separated the two germline ends. CDR1 ENHRY and CDR2 SYGVKD come from the germline V gene. The CDR3 is made up of 14 amino acids.